The T cell receptor beta chain under discussion was sequenced for a study of CD8 T cells in ankylosing spondylitis. Study-wide results and limits: Characteristic, it appeared, of ankylosing spondylitis blood was a TCR beta motif of seven or eight highly homologous variants. Disease-linked clones reportedly concentrated significantly in matched ankylosing spondylitis synovial fluid.

In its sample, this clonotype was seen a few times. Antigen specificity is unknown. CDR1 is SEHNR, CDR2 FQNEAQ, per germline (reference sequence). Trimming cost V 5 bases and J 1 base; bases outside gene matches: 8. The CDR3 extends over 16 amino acids. MiXCR, run by TCRdb on the 5' RACE reads, gives a single entry per CDR3 protein. Of fewer than 500,000 distinct CDR3 sequences listed, about 25% are singletons. J is TRBJ1-3 and V is TRBV7-9; the match to TRBD1 covers 7 bases. The TCR comes from a male donor with ankylosing spondylitis. The specimen was blood, either unsorted or a sorted T cell fraction (not recorded which). Here the CDR3 DNA reads TGTGCCAGCAGCCGGGGGGACAGTCCTTCTGGAAACACCATATATTTT. Translating gives CASSRGDSPSGNTIYF.